This TCR beta chain was captured in a study of blood T cell repertoires in COVID-19 (TCRdb year 2020). With respect to the entire study: The collaborator samples originated in the United States, Italy and Spain and spanned the acute and convalescent phases of COVID-19. Nearly every sample came with metadata listing a de-identified subject ID, COVID-19 status, age in years and sex. Samples were obtained from the ongoing ImmuneRACE study (first 160 participants) and from over a thousand subjects provided by 6 global collaborators. The prospective study material was composed of cDNA or gDNA derived from T cells, B-cell-depleted T cells, or PBMCs. Deeply sampled blood TCRbeta repertoires from subjects exposed to, actively infected with, or recovered from COVID-19 were included in the dataset. The repertoires were made available in a free public database intended to serve as a resource for research on the immune response to SARS-CoV-2. Where available, HLA class I and class II types were obtained from metadata supplied by the sample provider rather than from assay-based typing.

CDR1 and CDR2 are drawn from the germline V gene: SNHLY, FYNNEI. At the junction V is shortened by 7 bases and J by 3 bases; bases outside the gene matches: 5. The cysteine opens and the phenylalanine closes a CDR3 of 15 amino acids. Just CDR3 DNA is preserved here, 45 bases in frame from base 1. The collaborating institutions used their own protocols to collect whole blood in K2EDTA tubes. Collaborator samples were shipped for TCRbeta analysis as frozen whole blood, isolated PBMCs, or DNA extracted from either sample type. What the research found in general, with its limitations: The quantity of clinical and demographic metadata differed by source and by participant and was supplied without curation.

This clone was observed a single time. Its antigen remains unidentified. No much larger clone is present one base from it, and per-base qualities are unavailable. TCRbeta CDR3 regions were amplified from genomic DNA by means of the immunoSEQ Assay, a bias-controlled multiplex PCR. As for the original processing: Within the assay, amplification of reference gene primers was used to estimate how many nucleated cells each sample contained. To quantify the absolute abundance of each unique TCRbeta CDR3 rearrangement, sequence reads were collapsed and filtered. Productive Simpson clonality was computed per sample as the square root of Simpson's diversity index over productive rearrangements. Sourced from immuneACCESS, this table was stored by TCRdb with only in-frame sequences that have V and J called. A share of the clones is absent; for the studies checked, an unresolved V gene accounts for under half, and the remainder has no known explanation. Clone size and the V and J calls come from that table; the DNA yielded D and trimming. The sample has more than 95,000 clones on record, 90% of them singletons. The ten top clones hold 1.5% to 2% of the sample.

The chain is made from TRBV2 and TRBJ1-4; TRBD1 lines up with 10 middle nucleotides. The receptor was isolated from a man between 60 and 70 years old with acute or convalescent COVID-19. The sequenced sample consisted of peripheral blood. This receptor has the CDR3 CASKGQGNPNEKLFF. In nucleotide form, the sequence is TGTGCCAGCAAGGGACAGGGGAATCCTAATGAAAAACTGTTTTTT.